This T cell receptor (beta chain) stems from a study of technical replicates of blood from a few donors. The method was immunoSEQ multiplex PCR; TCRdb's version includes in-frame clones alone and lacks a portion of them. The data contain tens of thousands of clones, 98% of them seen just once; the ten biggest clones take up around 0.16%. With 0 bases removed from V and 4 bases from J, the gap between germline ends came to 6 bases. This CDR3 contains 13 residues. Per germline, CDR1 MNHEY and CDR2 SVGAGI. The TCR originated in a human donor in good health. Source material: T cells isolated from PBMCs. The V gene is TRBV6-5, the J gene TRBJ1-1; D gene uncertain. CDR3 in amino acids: CASSYSTGTEAFF. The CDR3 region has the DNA TGTGCCAGCAGTTACTCGACTGGCACTGAAGCTTTCTTT.